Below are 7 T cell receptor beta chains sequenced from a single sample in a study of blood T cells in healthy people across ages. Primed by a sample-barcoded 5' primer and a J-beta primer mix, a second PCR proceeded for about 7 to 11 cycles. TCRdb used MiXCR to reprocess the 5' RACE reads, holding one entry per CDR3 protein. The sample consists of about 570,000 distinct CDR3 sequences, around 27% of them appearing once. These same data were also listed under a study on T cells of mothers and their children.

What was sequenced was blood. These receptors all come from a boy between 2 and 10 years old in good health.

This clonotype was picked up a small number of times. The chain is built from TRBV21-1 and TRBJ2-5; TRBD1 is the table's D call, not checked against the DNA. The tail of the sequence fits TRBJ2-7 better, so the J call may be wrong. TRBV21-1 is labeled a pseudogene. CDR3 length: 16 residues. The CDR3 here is CASSKGFQGIFYEQYF. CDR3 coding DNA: TGTGCCAGCAGCAAAGGGTTTCAGGGGATCTTTTACGAGCAGTACTTC.

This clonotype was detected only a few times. In nucleotides, the CDR3 is TGCGCCAGCAGCTACCGAGTCACGGGGAGAGACGACAATCAGCCCCAGCATTTT. It encodes CASSYRVTGRDDNQPQHF. V usage is TRBV5-1 and J usage is TRBJ1-5; D is uncertain. This CDR3 comprises 18 residues. V was clipped by 3 bases and J by 3 bases, with 22 bases between them. Germline values: CDR1 SGHRS, CDR2 YFSETQ.

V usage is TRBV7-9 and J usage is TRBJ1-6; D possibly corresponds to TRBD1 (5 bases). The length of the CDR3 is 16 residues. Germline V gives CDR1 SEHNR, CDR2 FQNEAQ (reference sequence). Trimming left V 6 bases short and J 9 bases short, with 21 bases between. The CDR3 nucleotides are TGTGCCAGCAGGCGGGGGAGGGCGCCTGAGGTTTCACCCCTCCACTTT. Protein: CASRRGRAPEVSPLHF. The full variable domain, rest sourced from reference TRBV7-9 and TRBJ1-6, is DTGVSQNPRHKITKRGQNVTFRCDPISEHNRLYWYRQTLGQGPEFLTYFQNEAQLEKSRLLSDRFSAERPKGSFSTLEIQRTEQGDSAMYLCASRRGRAPEVSPLHFGNGTRLTVT.

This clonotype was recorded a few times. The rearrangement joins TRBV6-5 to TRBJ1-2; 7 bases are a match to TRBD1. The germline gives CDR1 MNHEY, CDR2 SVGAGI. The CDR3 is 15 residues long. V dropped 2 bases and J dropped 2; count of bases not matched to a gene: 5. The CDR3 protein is CASSYRQGGNYGYTF. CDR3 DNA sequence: TGTGCCAGCAGTTACCGGCAGGGGGGCAACTATGGCTACACCTTC.

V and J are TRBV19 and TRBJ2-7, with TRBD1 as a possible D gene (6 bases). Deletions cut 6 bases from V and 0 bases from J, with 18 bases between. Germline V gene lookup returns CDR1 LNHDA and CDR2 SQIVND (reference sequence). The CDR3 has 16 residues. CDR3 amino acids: CASSPGVGASSYEQYF. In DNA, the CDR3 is TGTGCCAGTAGCCCCGGAGTGGGGGCGAGCTCCTACGAGCAGTACTTC.

CDR3 sequence reads: CASSTLAGGQNGELFF. CDR3 DNA sequence: TGTGCCAGTAGTACCCTAGCGGGGGGGCAGAACGGGGAGCTGTTTTTT. The gene calls are TRBV19 and TRBJ2-2; 12 bases map to TRBD2. The V and J ends lost 4 bases and 7 bases, in that order; junction bases with no gene match: 7. Germline lookup yields CDR1 LNHDA and CDR2 SQIVND (reference sequence). The CDR3 is made up of 16 amino acids.

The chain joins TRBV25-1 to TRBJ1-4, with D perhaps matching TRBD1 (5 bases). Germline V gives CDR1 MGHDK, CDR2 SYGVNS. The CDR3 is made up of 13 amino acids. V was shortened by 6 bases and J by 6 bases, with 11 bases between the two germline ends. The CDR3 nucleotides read TGTGCCAGCAGCAAAGACAGATATGAAAAACTGTTTTTT. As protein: CASSKDRYEKLFF. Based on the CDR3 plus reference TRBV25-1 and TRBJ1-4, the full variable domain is EADIYQTPRYLVIGTGKKITLECSQTMGHDKMYWYQQDPGMELHLIHYSYGVNSTEKGDLSSESTVSRIRTEHFPLTLESARPSHTSQYLCASSKDRYEKLFFGSGTQLSVL.